The 7 T cell receptor beta chains below come from one sample, sequenced in a study of blood T cell repertoires in COVID-19. The assay was immunoSEQ multiplex PCR, and TCRdb's table has in-frame clones only and misses some. Among a few hundred thousand clones listed, 85% were seen once. The sequenced sample was peripheral blood. These receptors were taken from a woman younger than 35 with acute or convalescent COVID-19.

CDR3 sequence (DNA): TGTGCCAGCAGCTTACGGGGGGTGTGGAATCAGCCCCAGCATTTT. Its translation is CASSLRGVWNQPQHF. The V gene is TRBV5-6, the J gene TRBJ1-5; D might be TRBD1 (5 bases). The ends were cut back, 2 bases at V and 4 bases at J, with 13 bases in the middle. This CDR3 region has 15 residues. Germline V gene sequence: CDR1 SGHDT, CDR2 YYEEEE.

V usage is TRBV10-3 and J usage is TRBJ1-1, with D unclear. Germline CDR1 and CDR2: ENHRY and SYGVKD. Between the trimmed V and J ends, which lost 4 bases and 6 bases, there was a span of 12 bases. This CDR3 has 13 amino acids. The CDR3 region has the DNA TGTGCCATCAGTGTAGAGAGGTCCGCTGAAGCTTTCTTT. It is translated as CAISVERSAEAFF.

The chain uses TRBV14 and TRBJ1-2; the D is unclear. Trimming took off 2 bases at V and 5 bases at J, with 15 bases between the two ends. The CDR3 is 15 residues long. The germline gives CDR1 SGHDN, CDR2 FVKESK. CDR3 in amino acids: CASSQSPNIWYGYTF. In DNA, the CDR3 is TGTGCCAGCAGCCAATCCCCCAACATCTGGTATGGCTACACCTTC.

V usage is TRBV29-1 and J usage is TRBJ1-3; no firm D call. The V and J ends lost 4 bases and 2 bases respectively, with 12 bases between them. CDR1 and CDR2 (germline): SQVTM, ANQGSEA. This CDR3 region has 14 residues. The CDR3 region has the DNA TGCAGCGTTGGGACGAGAGGGACTGGAAACACCATATATTTT. It is translated as CSVGTRGTGNTIYF.

The chain is built from TRBV6-5 and TRBJ1-5, with 7 bases that match TRBD1. V lost 4 bases, J lost 0 bases, and 6 bases stayed unmatched. The CDR3 is 16 residues long. Germline V gives CDR1 MNHEY, CDR2 SVGAGI. CDR3 nucleotide sequence: TGTGCCAGCAGTTTGCACAGGGGCTATAGCAATCAGCCCCAGCATTTT. Its protein product is CASSLHRGYSNQPQHF.

The V and J genes are TRBV14 and TRBJ1-2; 9 bases are a match to TRBD1. The CDR3 sequence is 14 residues long. J gave up 2 bases and V 4 bases, and 2 bases lay outside the gene matches. The germline CDR1 and CDR2 sequences are SGHDN and FVKESK. The CDR3 here is CASSPTGGNYGYTF. The CDR3 nucleotides are TGTGCCAGCAGCCCGACAGGGGGGAACTATGGCTACACCTTC.

The chain joins TRBV14 to TRBJ1-1; D possibly corresponds to TRBD1 (5 bases). CDR1 is SGHDN and CDR2 is FVKESK in the germline V gene. The CDR3 length is 13 residues. The ends were cut back, 1 base at V and 9 bases at J, with 12 bases in the middle. DNA for the CDR3: TGTGCCAGCAGCCAAGTCTGGACAAACCAAGCTTTCTTT. Its translation: CASSQVWTNQAFF.